This T cell receptor beta chain came from a study of blood T cells in healthy people across ages. V lost 4 bases and J 2 bases, leaving 15 bases between the germline ends. This CDR3 comprises 15 residues. A second roughly 6 to 12 cycle PCR used barcoded and J-beta primers. MiXCR, applied by TCRdb to the 5' RACE reads, yields one record per CDR3 protein. The sample contains hundreds of thousands of distinct CDR3 sequences, 48% of which appear only once. Findings and caveats of the study: Percentage of naive T cells showed a strong correlation with TCR beta diversity.

The sample holds a few counts of this clonotype. Its antigen is undetermined. Investigators took about 9.1 milliliters of peripheral blood from every donor. Sequencing was carried out using blood. The TCR comes from a man under 40 in good health. J is TRBJ2-7 and V is TRBV12-3 or TRBV12-4; no firm D call. This chain's CDR3 is CASSSRAANPYEQYF. The CDR3 bases are TGTGCCAGCAGTTCCCGCGCGGCAAATCCCTACGAGCAGTACTTC.